A single sample is the source of the 18 T cell receptor beta chains below, sequenced in a study of blood T cell repertoires in COVID-19. Measured with immunoSEQ multiplex PCR; TCRdb has only the in-frame clones, and not every one. The repertoire has 90,000 to 130,000 clones, around 82% of them found once; the top ten carry approximately 15%. Sequencing input: peripheral blood. The receptors come from an older woman with acute or convalescent COVID-19.

The chain has TRBV25-1 and TRBJ1-4, with D possibly TRBD1 on 5 matching bases. The V gene's germline CDR1 is MGHDK and CDR2 SYGVNS. The ends were cut back, 4 bases at V and 0 bases at J, with 15 bases in the middle. The CDR3 contains 17 residues. CDR3 residues: CASSVRVVATTNEKLFF. In DNA form, the CDR3 reads TGTGCCAGCAGTGTCAGGGTTGTTGCCACAACTAATGAAAAACTGTTTTTT.

J is TRBJ1-5 and V is TRBV6-5; 8 bases agree with TRBD1. CDR1 and CDR2 (germline): MNHEY, SVGAGI. The CDR3 has 15 residues. V lost 7 bases to trimming and J lost 1 base; unmatched junction nucleotides: 6. The CDR3 sequence: CASTVQGGSNQPQHF. As DNA, the CDR3 is TGTGCCAGCACCGTACAGGGGGGGAGCAATCAGCCCCAGCATTTT.

The gene calls are TRBV12-3 or TRBV12-4 and TRBJ1-1, with D possibly matching TRBD1 (6 bases). This CDR3 region has 13 residues. V was pared by 6 bases and J by 5 bases, with 13 bases between. CDR3 nucleotide sequence: TGTGCCAGCAGGGGGGCCCGGATTACTGAAGCTTTCTTT. Its translation is CASRGARITEAFF.

The chain links TRBV12-3 or TRBV12-4 to TRBJ1-1; D is uncertain. CDR3 length equals 12 residues. V lost 1 base to trimming and J lost 5 bases, with 5 bases between them. The DNA for the CDR3 is TGTGCCAGCAGTTTAGGGCAAACTGAAGCTTTCTTT. Translated, it gives CASSLGQTEAFF.

This clone was seen a few times. This sequence joins TRBV5-4 and TRBJ2-7; 9 bases line up with TRBD1. CDR1 is SGHNT, CDR2 YYREEE, per germline (reference sequence). Germline trimming cut 2 bases from V and 2 bases from J; bases unmatched to any gene: 14. This CDR3 is 18 amino acids long. CDR3 DNA sequence: TGTGCCAGCAGCTTCCACACAGGGGGCAGGTCACTTCCCTACGAGCAGTACTTC. Translation gives CASSFHTGGRSLPYEQYF.

The chain recombines TRBV27 with TRBJ2-1; 10 bases match TRBD2. The V gene's germline CDR1 is MNHEY and CDR2 SMNVEV (reference sequence). The V gene end was trimmed by 8 bases and the J gene end by 2 bases; junction bases not matched to a gene: 6. The CDR3 is made up of 15 amino acids. As DNA, the CDR3 is TGTGCCAGCTATGTAGCGGGGGGCCCCTACAATGAGCAGTTCTTC. Translation: CASYVAGGPYNEQFF.

This clone has more than one count but fewer than ten. V usage is TRBV28 and J usage is TRBJ1-4; the match to TRBD1 covers 7 bases. The CDR3 length is 13 residues. The ends lost 7 bases at V and 6 bases at J; junction bases unmatched: 5. Germline CDR1 and CDR2: MDHEN and SYDVKM. The CDR3 nucleotides read TGTGCCAGCAATCCGACAGGGTATGAAAAACTGTTTTTT. Residues: CASNPTGYEKLFF.

The gene calls are TRBV6-2 or TRBV6-3 and TRBJ2-5, with D possibly TRBD2 on 6 matching bases. Between the trimmed V and J ends, which lost 0 bases and 2 bases, there was a span of 10 bases. Germline CDR1 and CDR2: MNHEY and SVGEGT. The CDR3 has 15 amino acids. In nucleotides, the CDR3 is TGTGCCAGCAGTTACTCGAGGGACTCTCAAGAGACCCAGTACTTC. Translating gives CASSYSRDSQETQYF.

The chain links TRBV4-3 to TRBJ2-1, with 11 bases fitting TRBD2. The V gene end was trimmed by 2 bases and the J gene end by 4 bases; junction bases not matched to a gene: 7. This CDR3 is 17 amino acids long. CDR1 and CDR2 from the germline V gene are LGHNA and YSLEER. DNA for the CDR3: TGCGCCAGCAGCCAACTCTCTACTAGCGGGGGATACAATGAGCAGTTCTTC. Translated, it gives CASSQLSTSGGYNEQFF.

This clone was seen only once. The rearrangement joins TRBV19 to TRBJ1-5; a weak D match, TRBD1 (5 bases). The CDR3 is 13 amino acids. Germline CDR1 LNHDA, CDR2 SQIVND (reference sequence). V was shortened by 7 bases and J by 1 base, with 8 bases between the two germline ends. The DNA of the CDR3 is TGTGCCAGTAAGGACACGAGCAATCAGCCCCAGCATTTT. This codes for CASKDTSNQPQHF.

J is TRBJ1-4 and V is TRBV27; no firm D call. In germline, CDR1 is MNHEY, CDR2 SMNVEV (reference sequence). CDR3 length: 14 residues. Trimming cost V 3 bases and J 14 bases, with 19 bases left between them. This chain's CDR3 is CASSFVWPGSGLFF. CDR3 coding DNA: TGTGCCAGCAGTTTTGTTTGGCCGGGGAGTGGGCTGTTTTTT.

The chain joins TRBV5-1 to TRBJ1-2; D is possibly TRBD1 (6 bases). Trimming removed 5 bases at V and 4 bases at J, with 15 bases between. The CDR3 has 14 amino acids. Germline V gene lookup returns CDR1 SGHRS and CDR2 YFSETQ. As DNA, the CDR3 is TGCGCCAGCAGATGGACAGCAACGAGCTATGGCTACACCTTC. It yields the protein CASRWTATSYGYTF. The entire variable domain, with the rest obtained from reference TRBV5-1 and TRBJ1-2, is as follows: KAGVTQTPRYLIKTRGQQVTLSCSPISGHRSVSWYQQTPGQGLQFLFEYFSETQRNKGNFPGRFSGRQFSNSRSEMNVSTLELGDSALYLCASRWTATSYGYTFGSGTRLTVV.

The V call is TRBV6-5, the J call TRBJ1-2; the match to TRBD1 covers 7 bases. The CDR3 sequence is 15 residues long. V lost 2 bases to trimming and J lost 2 bases; unmatched junction nucleotides: 5. The V gene's germline CDR1 is MNHEY and CDR2 SVGAGI. This CDR3 is CASSYLWGQNYGYTF. The CDR3 DNA sequence: TGTGCCAGCAGTTACCTATGGGGACAGAACTATGGCTACACCTTC.

The rearrangement uses TRBV7-2 and TRBJ2-5; weak D call: TRBD2 (7 bases). CDR3 size: 15 residues. Trimming cost V 2 bases and J 5 bases, with 15 bases left between them. Germline V lookup: CDR1 SGHTA, CDR2 FQGNSA. The CDR3 DNA is TGTGCCAGCAGCTTATACGGGGGGCCAGAGGAGACCCAGTACTTC. The encoded protein is CASSLYGGPEETQYF.

The chain is built from TRBV30 and TRBJ2-7, with TRBD2 as a possible D gene (6 bases). Germline loops: CDR1 GTSNPN, CDR2 SVGIG (reference sequence). With 2 bases removed from V and 4 bases from J, the gap between germline ends came to 15 bases. The CDR3 extends over 14 amino acids. As DNA, the CDR3 is TGTGCCTGGAGTTTGGGGGAGGTGCCGTACGAGCAGTACTTC. This sequence encodes CAWSLGEVPYEQYF.

The chain has TRBV6-5 and TRBJ1-3; no reliable D call. The CDR3 is made up of 13 amino acids. Germline V gene data show CDR1 as MNHEY and CDR2 as SVGAGI. V was clipped by 4 bases and J by 1 base, with 5 bases between them. The CDR3 DNA follows: TGTGCCAGCAGTTCCGAGTCTGGAAACACCATATATTTT. It is translated as CASSSESGNTIYF.

This clone was seen only a few times. J is TRBJ1-5 and V is TRBV18; D is ambiguous. The germline V gene has CDR1 KGHSH and CDR2 LQKENI. V gave up 2 bases and J gave up 5 bases, with 7 bases separating them. The CDR3 contains 13 residues. CDR3 DNA sequence: TGTGCCAGCTCACCAGGGCTCGATCAGCCCCAGCATTTT. This gives the protein CASSPGLDQPQHF.

The chain is built from TRBV7-3 and TRBJ2-2; D might be TRBD1 (6 bases). The CDR3 sequence is 14 residues long. Trimming removed 7 bases from V and 0 bases from J, with 9 bases in between. Germline values: CDR1 SGHTA, CDR2 FQGTGA. CDR3 nucleotides: TGTGCCAGCAAAACAGGGTCGAACACCGGGGAGCTGTTTTTT. Translating it yields CASKTGSNTGELFF.